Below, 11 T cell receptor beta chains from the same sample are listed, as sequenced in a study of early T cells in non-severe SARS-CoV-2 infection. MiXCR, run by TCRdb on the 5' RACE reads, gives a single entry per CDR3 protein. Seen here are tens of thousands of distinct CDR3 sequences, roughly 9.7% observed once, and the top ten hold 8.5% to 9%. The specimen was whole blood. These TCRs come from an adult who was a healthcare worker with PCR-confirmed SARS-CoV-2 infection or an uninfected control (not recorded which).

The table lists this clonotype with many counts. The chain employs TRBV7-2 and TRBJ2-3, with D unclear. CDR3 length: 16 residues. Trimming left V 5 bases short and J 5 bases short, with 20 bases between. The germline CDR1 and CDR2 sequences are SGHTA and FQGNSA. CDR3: CASSASRAPPGDTQYF. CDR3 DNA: TGTGCCAGCAGCGCTTCCCGGGCTCCCCCAGGAGATACGCAGTATTTT.

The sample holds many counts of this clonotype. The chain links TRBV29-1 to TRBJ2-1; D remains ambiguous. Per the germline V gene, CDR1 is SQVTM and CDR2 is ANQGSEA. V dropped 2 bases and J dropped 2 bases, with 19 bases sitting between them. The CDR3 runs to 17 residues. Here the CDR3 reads CSVENDTFDWAYNEQFF. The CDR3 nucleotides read TGCAGCGTTGAAAACGATACTTTTGATTGGGCCTACAATGAGCAGTTCTTC.

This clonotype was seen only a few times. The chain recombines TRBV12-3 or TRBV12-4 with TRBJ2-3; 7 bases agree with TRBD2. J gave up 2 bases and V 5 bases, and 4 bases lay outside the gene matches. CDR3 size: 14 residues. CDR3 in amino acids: CASSASGPTDTQYF. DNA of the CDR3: TGTGCCAGCAGTGCTAGCGGACCCACAGATACGCAGTATTTT.

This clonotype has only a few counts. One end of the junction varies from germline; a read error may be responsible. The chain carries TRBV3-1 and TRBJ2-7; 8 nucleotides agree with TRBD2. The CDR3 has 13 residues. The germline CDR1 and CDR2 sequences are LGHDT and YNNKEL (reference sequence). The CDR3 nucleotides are TGTGCCAGCAGCCAAGTAGCGGGACCCGGGCTGGACTTC. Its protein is CASSQVAGPGLDF.

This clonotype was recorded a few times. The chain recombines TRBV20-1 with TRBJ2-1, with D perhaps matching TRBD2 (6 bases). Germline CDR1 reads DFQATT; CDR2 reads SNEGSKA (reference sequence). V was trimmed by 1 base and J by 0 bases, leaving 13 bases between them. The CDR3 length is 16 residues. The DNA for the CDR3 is TGCAGTGCTAGAGTCCAGGAGGGCAGCTCCTACAATGAGCAGTTCTTC. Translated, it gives CSARVQEGSSYNEQFF.

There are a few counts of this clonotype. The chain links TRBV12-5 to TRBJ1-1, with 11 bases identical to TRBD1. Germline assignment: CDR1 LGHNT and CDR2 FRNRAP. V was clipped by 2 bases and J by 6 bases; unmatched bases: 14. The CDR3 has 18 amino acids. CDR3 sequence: CASGLLRDRGYFLPEAFF. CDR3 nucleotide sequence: TGTGCTAGTGGTTTGCTCCGGGACAGGGGGTATTTTCTCCCTGAAGCTTTCTTT.

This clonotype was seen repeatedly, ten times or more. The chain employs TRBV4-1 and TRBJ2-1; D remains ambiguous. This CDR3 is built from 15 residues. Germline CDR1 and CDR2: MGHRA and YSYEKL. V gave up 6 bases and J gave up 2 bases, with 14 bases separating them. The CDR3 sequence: CASRPAGSAYNEQFF. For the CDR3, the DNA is TGCGCCAGCAGACCTGCTGGCTCCGCCTACAATGAGCAGTTCTTC.

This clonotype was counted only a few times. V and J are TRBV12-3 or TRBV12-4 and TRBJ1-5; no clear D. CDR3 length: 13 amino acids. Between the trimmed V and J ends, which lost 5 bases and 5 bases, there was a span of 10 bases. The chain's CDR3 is CASSKDGDQPQHF. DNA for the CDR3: TGTGCCAGCAGTAAGGACGGCGATCAGCCCCAGCATTTT.

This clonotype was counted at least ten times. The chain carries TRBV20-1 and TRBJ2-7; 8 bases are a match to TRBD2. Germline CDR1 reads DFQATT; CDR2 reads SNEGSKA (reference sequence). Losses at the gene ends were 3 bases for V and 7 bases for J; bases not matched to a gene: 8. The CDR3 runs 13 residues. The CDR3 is CSARPSGRGEQYF. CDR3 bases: TGCAGTGCTAGGCCAAGCGGGAGAGGGGAGCAGTACTTC.

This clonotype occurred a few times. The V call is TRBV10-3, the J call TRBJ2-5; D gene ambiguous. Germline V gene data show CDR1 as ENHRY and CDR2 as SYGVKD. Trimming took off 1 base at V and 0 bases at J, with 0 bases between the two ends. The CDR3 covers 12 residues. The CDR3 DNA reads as TGTGCCATCAGTGAGTACCAAGAGACCCAGTACTTC. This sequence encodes CAISEYQETQYF.

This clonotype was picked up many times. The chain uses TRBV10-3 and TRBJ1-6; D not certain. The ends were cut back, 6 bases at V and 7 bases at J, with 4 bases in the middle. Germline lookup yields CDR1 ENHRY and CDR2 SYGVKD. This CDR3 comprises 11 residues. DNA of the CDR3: TGTGCCATCAGAGAGAATTCACCCCTCCACTTT. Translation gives CAIRENSPLHF.